These 9 T cell receptor beta chains were sequenced from one sample in a study of molecular identifiers for immune sequencing clone quantification. TCRdb recomputed calls from the PCR reads with MiXCR, one row per CDR3 protein. This table has more than 450,000 distinct CDR3 sequences, around 23% appearing once. Sample: naive CD8+ T cells from blood, with Jurkat cell RNA spiked in. The subset denotes: FACS-sorted CD8+CD4-CCR7+CD45RA+ naive T cells. These receptors were collected from a human donor in good health. Some libraries in this study had Jurkat cell RNA spiked in.

This chain uses TRBV7-6 with TRBJ1-3; D gene ambiguous. V was clipped by 2 bases and J by 0 bases, with 8 bases between them. The germline V gene has CDR1 SGHVS and CDR2 FNYEAQ. The CDR3 is 15 residues long. This CDR3 reads CASSLLGNSGNTIYF. The CDR3 DNA sequence: TGTGCCAGCAGCTTACTGGGTAACTCTGGAAACACCATATATTTT.

This clonotype occurred a few times. The J gene is TRBJ2-7, the V gene TRBV20-1; maybe TRBD1 (5 bases). V dropped 0 bases and J dropped 2 bases, with 8 bases sitting between them. CDR3 length: 13 amino acids. Germline V CDR1 and CDR2: DFQATT, SNEGSKA (reference sequence). The CDR3: CSARDLGAYEQYF. The CDR3 DNA reads as TGCAGTGCTAGAGATCTAGGGGCCTACGAGCAGTACTTC.

The sample holds a few counts of this clonotype. The rearrangement uses TRBV28 and TRBJ2-2; the D gene is possibly TRBD1 (6 bases). From germline, CDR1 is MDHEN and CDR2 SYDVKM. Trimming removed 6 bases from V and 4 bases from J, with 15 bases in between. The CDR3 extends over 15 amino acids. CDR3 DNA: TGTGCCAGCAGCTCTTACAGGGTTTCCACCGGGGAGCTGTTTTTT. The encoded protein is CASSSYRVSTGELFF.

J is TRBJ2-7 and V is TRBV20-1, with D uncertain. V lost 0 bases to trimming and J lost 2 bases, with 11 bases between them. Germline loops: CDR1 DFQATT, CDR2 SNEGSKA (reference sequence). This CDR3 spans 14 amino acids. This chain's CDR3 is CSARDLAATYEQYF. The CDR3, as DNA: TGCAGTGCTAGAGATCTGGCAGCGACCTACGAGCAGTACTTC.

This clonotype was counted many times. This chain connects TRBV12-3 or TRBV12-4 to TRBJ2-5; no clear D gene. Trimming shortened V by 6 bases and J by 0 bases, and 11 bases separated the two germline ends. This CDR3 spans 14 amino acids. CDR3 residues: CASRLRSYQETQYF. The CDR3 bases are TGTGCCAGCAGATTGAGGTCCTACCAAGAGACCCAGTACTTC.

Comment on this clonotype: Possible read error: a much larger clone is one base away. This chain joins TRBV4-1 and TRBJ1-1; D uncertain. The CDR3 contains 13 residues. The V and J ends lost 0 bases and 6 bases respectively, with 8 bases between them. Germline V gene lookup returns CDR1 MGHRA and CDR2 YSYEKL. As DNA, the CDR3 is TGCGCCAGCAGCCAAGATCCCCTGTCTGAAGCTTTCTTT. Protein: CASSQDPLSEAFF.

This clonotype has more than one count but fewer than ten. This chain links TRBV20-1 with TRBJ2-2; 10 nucleotides agree with TRBD2. The CDR3 extends over 16 amino acids. Germline trimming cut 2 bases from V and 6 bases from J; bases unmatched to any gene: 9. The germline CDR1 and CDR2 sequences are DFQATT and SNEGSKA (reference sequence). The CDR3 nucleotides are TGCAGTGCTAGACCCCCGGGGCTAGCGGGAGCCGGGGAGCTGTTTTTT. As protein: CSARPPGLAGAGELFF.

This clonotype has at least ten counts. The chain is built from TRBV7-2 and TRBJ2-5; D unresolved. CDR1 is SGHTA and CDR2 is FQGNSA in the germline V gene. Trimming shortened V by 4 bases and J by 2 bases, and 11 bases separated the two germline ends. CDR3 length: 14 residues. The CDR3 DNA reads TGTGCCAGCAGCTCGGACCTATATCAAGAGACCCAGTACTTC. Amino acids: CASSSDLYQETQYF.

Of note for this clonotype: A read error may produce the germline difference seen at one junction end. The chain carries TRBV5-3 and TRBJ1-1, with 8 bases aligning to TRBD1. TRBV5-3 is treated as an ORF (open reading frame) with a function not yet certain. This CDR3 has 14 amino acids. The CDR3 sequence: CASSLGQGHPEAFF. CDR3 bases: TGTGCCAGCAGCTTAGGACAGGGCCATCCTGAAGCTTTCTTT.